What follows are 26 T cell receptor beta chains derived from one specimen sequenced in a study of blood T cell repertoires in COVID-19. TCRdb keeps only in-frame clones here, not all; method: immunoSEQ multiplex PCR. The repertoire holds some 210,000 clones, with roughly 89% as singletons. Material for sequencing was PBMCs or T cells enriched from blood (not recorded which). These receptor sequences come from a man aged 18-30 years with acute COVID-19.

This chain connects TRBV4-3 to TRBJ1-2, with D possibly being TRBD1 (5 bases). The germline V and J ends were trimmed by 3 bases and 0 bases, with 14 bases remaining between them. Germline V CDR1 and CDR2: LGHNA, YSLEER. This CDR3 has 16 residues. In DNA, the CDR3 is TGCGCCAGCAGCCAGGATCAGGGCCTTCCTAACTATGGCTACACCTTC. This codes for CASSQDQGLPNYGYTF.

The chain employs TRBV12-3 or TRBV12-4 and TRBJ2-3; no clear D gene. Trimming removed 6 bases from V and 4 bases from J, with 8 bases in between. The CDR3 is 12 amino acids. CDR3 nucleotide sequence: TGTGCCAGCAGCAGAGGCGCAGATACGCAGTATTTT. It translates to CASSRGADTQYF.

CDR3 bases: TGTGCCAGTAGTACTCTGACAGGGTCCGGGGCCAACGTCCTGACTTTC. This codes for CASSTLTGSGANVLTF. The V call is TRBV19, the J call TRBJ2-6, with TRBD1 matching over 7 bases. The CDR3 spans 16 residues. J lost 4 bases, V lost 4 bases, and 7 bases had no gene match. Germline V gene lookup returns CDR1 LNHDA and CDR2 SQIVND (reference sequence).

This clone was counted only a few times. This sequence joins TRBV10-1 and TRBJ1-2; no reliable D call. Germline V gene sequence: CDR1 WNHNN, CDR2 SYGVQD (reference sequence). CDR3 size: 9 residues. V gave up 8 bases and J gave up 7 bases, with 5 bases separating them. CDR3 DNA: TGCGCCAGCCGGGGTGGCTACACCTTC. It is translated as CASRGGYTF.

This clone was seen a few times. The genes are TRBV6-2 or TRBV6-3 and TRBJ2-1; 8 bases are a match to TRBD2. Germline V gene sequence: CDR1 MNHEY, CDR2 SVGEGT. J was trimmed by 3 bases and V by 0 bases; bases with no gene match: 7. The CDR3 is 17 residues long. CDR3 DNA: TGTGCCAGCAGTTACTCGAGAGGGCGGGAGGACTACAATGAGCAGTTCTTC. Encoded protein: CASSYSRGREDYNEQFF.

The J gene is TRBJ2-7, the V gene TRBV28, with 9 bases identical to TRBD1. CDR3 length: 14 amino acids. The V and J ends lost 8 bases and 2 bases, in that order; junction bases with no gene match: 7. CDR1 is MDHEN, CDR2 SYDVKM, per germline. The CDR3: CASETGQGAYEQYF. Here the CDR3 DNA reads TGTGCCAGCGAAACGGGACAGGGTGCCTACGAGCAGTACTTC.

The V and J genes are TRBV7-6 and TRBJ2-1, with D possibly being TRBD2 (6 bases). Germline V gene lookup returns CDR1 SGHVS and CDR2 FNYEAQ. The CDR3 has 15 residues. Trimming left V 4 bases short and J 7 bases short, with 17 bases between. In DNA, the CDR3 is TGTGCCAGCAGCTCGGGGGTACCCGGCCGGAATGAGCAGTTCTTC. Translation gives CASSSGVPGRNEQFF.

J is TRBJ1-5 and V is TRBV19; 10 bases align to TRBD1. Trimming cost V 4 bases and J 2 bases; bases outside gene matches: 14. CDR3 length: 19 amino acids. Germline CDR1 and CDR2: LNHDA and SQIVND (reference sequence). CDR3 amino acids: CASSKPDRGTIQGNQPQHF. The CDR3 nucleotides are TGTGCCAGTAGTAAACCGGACAGGGGGACCATCCAGGGCAATCAGCCCCAGCATTTT.

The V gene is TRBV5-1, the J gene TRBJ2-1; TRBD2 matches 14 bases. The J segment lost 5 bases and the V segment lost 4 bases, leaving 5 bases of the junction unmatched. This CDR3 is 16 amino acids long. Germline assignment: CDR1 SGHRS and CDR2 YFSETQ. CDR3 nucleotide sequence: TGCGCCAGCAGCCAACTGACTAGCGGGGGGGACAATGAGCAGTTCTTC. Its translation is CASSQLTSGGDNEQFF. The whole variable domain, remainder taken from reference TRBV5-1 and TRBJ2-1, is KAGVTQTPRYLIKTRGQQVTLSCSPISGHRSVSWYQQTPGQGLQFLFEYFSETQRNKGNFPGRFSGRQFSNSRSEMNVSTLELGDSALYLCASSQLTSGGDNEQFFGPGTRLTVL.

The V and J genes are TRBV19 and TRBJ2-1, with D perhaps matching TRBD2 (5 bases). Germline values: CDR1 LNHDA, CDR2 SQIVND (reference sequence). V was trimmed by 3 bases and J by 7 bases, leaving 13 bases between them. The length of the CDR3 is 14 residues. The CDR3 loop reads CASSILGVANEQFF. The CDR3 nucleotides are TGTGCCAGTAGTATTTTGGGAGTGGCTAATGAGCAGTTCTTC. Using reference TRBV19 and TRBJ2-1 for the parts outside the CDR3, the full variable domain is DGGITQSPKYLFRKEGQNVTLSCEQNLNHDAMYWYRQDPGQGLRLIYYSQIVNDFQKGDIAEGYSVSREKKESFPLTVTSAQKNPTAFYLCASSILGVANEQFFGPGTRLTVL.

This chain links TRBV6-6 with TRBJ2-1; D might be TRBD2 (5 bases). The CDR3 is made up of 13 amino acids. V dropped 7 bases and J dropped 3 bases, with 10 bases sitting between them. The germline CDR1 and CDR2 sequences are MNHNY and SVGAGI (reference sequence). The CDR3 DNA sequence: TGTGCCAGCACAACGGGGTTCTACAATGAGCAGTTCTTC. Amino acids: CASTTGFYNEQFF.

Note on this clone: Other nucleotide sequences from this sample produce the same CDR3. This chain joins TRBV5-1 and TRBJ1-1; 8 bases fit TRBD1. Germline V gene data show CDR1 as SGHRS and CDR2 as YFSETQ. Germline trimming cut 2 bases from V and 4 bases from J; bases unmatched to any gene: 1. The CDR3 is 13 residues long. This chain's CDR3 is CASSFDRGTEAFF. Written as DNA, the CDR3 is TGCGCCAGCAGCTTTGACAGGGGCACTGAAGCTTTCTTT.

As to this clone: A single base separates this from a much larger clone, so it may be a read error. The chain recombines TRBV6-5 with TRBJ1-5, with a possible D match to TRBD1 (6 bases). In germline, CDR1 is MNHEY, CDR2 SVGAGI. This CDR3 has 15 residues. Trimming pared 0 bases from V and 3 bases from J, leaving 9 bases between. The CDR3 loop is CASSYSNRANQPQHF. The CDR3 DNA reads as TGTGCCAGCAGTTACTCGAACAGGGCCAATCAGCCCCAGCATTTT.

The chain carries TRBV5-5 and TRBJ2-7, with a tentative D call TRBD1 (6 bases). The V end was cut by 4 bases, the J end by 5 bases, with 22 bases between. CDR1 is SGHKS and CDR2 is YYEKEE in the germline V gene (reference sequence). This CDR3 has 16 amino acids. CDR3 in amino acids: CASSRIQGKYGHEQYF. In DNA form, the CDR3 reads TGTGCCAGCAGCCGGATACAGGGTAAATACGGGCACGAGCAGTACTTC.

The CDR3 sequence: CSVTVGGGTEAFF. As DNA, the CDR3 is TGCAGCGTAACAGTGGGGGGTGGCACTGAAGCTTTCTTT. V and J are TRBV29-1 and TRBJ1-1, with a possible D match to TRBD1 (5 bases). This CDR3 comprises 13 residues. Germline V gives CDR1 SQVTM, CDR2 ANQGSEA. The V end lost 6 bases, the J end lost 4 bases, and 15 bases lay between the germline ends.

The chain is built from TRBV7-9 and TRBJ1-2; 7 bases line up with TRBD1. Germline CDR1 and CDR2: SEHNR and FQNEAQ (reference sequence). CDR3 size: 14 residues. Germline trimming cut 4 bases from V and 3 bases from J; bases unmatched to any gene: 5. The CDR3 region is CASSSTDRDYGYTF. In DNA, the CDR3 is TGTGCCAGCAGCTCGACCGACAGGGACTATGGCTACACCTTC. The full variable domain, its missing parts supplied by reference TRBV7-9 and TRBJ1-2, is DTGVSQNPRHKITKRGQNVTFRCDPISEHNRLYWYRQTLGQGPEFLTYFQNEAQLEKSRLLSDRFSAERPKGSFSTLEIQRTEQGDSAMYLCASSSTDRDYGYTFGSGTRLTVV.

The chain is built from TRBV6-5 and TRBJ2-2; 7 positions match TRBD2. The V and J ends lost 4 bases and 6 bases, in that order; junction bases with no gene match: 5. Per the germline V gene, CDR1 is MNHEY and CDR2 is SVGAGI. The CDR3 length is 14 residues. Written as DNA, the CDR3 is TGTGCCAGCAGTTTACTAGCGAATGCCGGGGAGCTGTTTTTT. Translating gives CASSLLANAGELFF.

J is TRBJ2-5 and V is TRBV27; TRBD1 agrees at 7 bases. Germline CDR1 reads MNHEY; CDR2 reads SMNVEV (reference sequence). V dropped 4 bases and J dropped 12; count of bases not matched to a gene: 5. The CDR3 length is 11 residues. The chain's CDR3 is CASSSWDREYF. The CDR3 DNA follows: TGTGCCAGCAGTTCGTGGGACAGAGAGTACTTC.

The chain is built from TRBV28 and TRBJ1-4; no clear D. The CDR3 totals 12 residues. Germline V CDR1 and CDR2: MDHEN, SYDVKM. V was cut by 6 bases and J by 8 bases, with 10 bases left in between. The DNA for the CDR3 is TGTGCCAGCAGCTCCCGGAGAGAAAAACTGTTTTTT. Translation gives CASSSRREKLFF.

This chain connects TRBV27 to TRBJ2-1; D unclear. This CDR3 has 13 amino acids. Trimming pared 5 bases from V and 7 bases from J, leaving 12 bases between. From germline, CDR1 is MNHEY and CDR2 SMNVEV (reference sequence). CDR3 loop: CASSPRSWNEQFF. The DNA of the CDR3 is TGTGCCAGCAGTCCTAGGAGTTGGAATGAGCAGTTCTTC.

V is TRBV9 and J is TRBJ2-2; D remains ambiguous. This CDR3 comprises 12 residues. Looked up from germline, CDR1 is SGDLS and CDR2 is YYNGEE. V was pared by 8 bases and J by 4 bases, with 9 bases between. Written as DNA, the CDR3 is TGTGCCAGTTCACAATTCACCGGGGAGCTGTTTTTT. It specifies CASSQFTGELFF.

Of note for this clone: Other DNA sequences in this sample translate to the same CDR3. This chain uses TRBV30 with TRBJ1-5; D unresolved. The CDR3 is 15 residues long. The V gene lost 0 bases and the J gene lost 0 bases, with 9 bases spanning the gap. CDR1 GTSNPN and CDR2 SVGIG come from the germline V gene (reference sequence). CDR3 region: CAWSVGGNSNQPQHF. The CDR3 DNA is TGTGCCTGGAGTGTAGGCGGTAATAGCAATCAGCCCCAGCATTTT.

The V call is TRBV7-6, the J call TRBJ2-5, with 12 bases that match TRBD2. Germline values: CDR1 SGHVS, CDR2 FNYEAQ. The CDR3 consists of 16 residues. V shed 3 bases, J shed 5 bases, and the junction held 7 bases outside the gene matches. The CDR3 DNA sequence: TGTGCCAGCAGCTTCCTAGCGGGAGGGCCTAGGGAGACCCAGTACTTC. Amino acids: CASSFLAGGPRETQYF.

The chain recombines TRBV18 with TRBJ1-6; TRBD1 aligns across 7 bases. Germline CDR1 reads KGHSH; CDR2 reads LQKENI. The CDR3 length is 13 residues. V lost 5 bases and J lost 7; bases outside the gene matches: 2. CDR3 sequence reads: CASSGTANSPLHF. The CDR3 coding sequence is TGTGCCAGCTCAGGGACAGCCAATTCACCCCTCCACTTT.

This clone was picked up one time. This chain's CDR3 is CASRPRGIYYGYTF. Here the CDR3 DNA reads TGTGCCAGTAGACCCCGGGGGATCTACTATGGCTACACCTTC. The rearrangement links TRBV19 to TRBJ1-2, with D perhaps matching TRBD1 (5 bases). This CDR3 has 14 residues. The V and J ends lost 6 bases and 3 bases respectively, with 14 bases between them. Germline CDR1 and CDR2: LNHDA and SQIVND (reference sequence).

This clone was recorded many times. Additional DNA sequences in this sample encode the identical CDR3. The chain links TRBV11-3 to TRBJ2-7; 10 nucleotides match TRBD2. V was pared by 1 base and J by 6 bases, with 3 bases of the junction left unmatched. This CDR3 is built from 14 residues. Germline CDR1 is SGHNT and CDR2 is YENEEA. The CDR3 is CASSLGLAGAEQYF. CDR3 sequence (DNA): TGTGCCAGCAGCTTAGGTCTAGCGGGAGCCGAGCAGTACTTC.